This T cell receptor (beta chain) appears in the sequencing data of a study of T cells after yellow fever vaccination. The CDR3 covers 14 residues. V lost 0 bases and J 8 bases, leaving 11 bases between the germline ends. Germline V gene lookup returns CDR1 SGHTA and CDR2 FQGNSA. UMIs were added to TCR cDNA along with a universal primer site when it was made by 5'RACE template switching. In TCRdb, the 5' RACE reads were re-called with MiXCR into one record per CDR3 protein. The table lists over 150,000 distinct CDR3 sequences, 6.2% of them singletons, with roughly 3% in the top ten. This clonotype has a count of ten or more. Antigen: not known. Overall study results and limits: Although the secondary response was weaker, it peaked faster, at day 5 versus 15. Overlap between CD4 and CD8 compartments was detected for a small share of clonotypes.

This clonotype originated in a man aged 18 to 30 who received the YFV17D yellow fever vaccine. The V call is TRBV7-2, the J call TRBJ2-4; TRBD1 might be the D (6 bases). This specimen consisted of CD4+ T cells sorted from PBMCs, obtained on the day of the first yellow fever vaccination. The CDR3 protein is CASSLAAGVDIQYF. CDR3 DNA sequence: TGTGCCAGCAGCTTAGCCGCAGGGGTGGACATTCAGTACTTC.